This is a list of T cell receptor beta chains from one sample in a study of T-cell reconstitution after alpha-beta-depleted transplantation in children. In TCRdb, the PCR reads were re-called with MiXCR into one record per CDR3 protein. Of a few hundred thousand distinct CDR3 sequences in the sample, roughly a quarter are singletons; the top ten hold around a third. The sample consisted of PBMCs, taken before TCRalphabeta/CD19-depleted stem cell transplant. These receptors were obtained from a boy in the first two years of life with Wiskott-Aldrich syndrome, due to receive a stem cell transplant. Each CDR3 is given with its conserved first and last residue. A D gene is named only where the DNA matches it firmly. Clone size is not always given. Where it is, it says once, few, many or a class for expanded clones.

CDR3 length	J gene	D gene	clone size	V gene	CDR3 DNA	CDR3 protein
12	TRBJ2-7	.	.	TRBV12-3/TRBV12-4	TGTGCCAGCAGACGTTCCGGGAACGAGCAGTACTTC	CASRRSGNEQYF
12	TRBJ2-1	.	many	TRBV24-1	TGTGCCACCTCGGGCGGGTACAATGAGCAGTTCTTC	CATSGGYNEQFF
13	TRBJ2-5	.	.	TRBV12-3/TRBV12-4	TGTGCCAGCAGACGGGGGAATGAAGAGACCCAGTACTTC	CASRRGNEETQYF
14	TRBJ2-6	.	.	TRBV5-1	TGCGCCAGCAGCTTGTTAGCTGGGGCCAACGTCCTGACTTTC	CASSLLAGANVLTF
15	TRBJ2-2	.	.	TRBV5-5	TGTGCCAGCAGCCGGGACTTTCAGAACACCGGGGAGCTGTTTTTT	CASSRDFQNTGELFF
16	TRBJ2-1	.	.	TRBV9	TGTGCCAGCAGCGTAGCCATCGGAGGGTTGATTCATGAGCAGTTCTTC	CASSVAIGGLIHEQFF
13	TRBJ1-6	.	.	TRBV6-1	TGTGCCAGCAGTGAAGCTTTAGGATCACCCCTCCACTTT	CASSEALGSPLHF
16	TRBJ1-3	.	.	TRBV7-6	TGTGCCAGCAGCTTAGCGCTCCAGGACTCTGGAAACACCATATATTTT	CASSLALQDSGNTIYF
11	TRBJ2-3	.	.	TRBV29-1	TGCAGCGCCGGGACCGAGAATACGCAGTATTTT	CSAGTENTQYF
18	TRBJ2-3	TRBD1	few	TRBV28	TGTGCCAGCAGCCCATACACCGGGACAGGGATTAGCACAGATACGCAGTATTTT	CASSPYTGTGISTDTQYF
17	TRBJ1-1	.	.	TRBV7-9	TGTGCCAGCAGCTTAGGGGGTAAGGCGGTCATGAACACTGAAGCTTTCTTT	CASSLGGKAVMNTEAFF
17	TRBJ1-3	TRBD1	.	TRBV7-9	TGTGCCAGCAGCTTAGAGACGGACAGGGGCGGCGGAAACACCATATATTTT	CASSLETDRGGGNTIYF
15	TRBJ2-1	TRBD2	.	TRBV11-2	TGTGCCAGCAGCCAGAGCGGGAGGGAATACAATGAGCAGTTCTTC	CASSQSGREYNEQFF
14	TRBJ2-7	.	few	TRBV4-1	TGCGCCAGCAGCCAGGACAGCGAACTTTACGAGCAGTACTTC	CASSQDSELYEQYF
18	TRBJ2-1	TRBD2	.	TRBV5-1	TGCGCCAGCAGCTTGGCCGTTGGAGCGGGAGTGACCTACAATGAGCAGTTCTTC	CASSLAVGAGVTYNEQFF
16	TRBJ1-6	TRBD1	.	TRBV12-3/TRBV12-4	TGTGCCAGCAGTTATTTAGGGGGGACAGGGAATTCACCCCTCCACTTT	CASSYLGGTGNSPLHF
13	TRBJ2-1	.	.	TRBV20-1	TGCAGTGGACGTCACGTATTTTACAATGAGCAGTTCTTC	CSGRHVFYNEQFF
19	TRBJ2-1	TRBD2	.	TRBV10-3	TGTGCCATCAGTGAGTCAGGGGGACTTGGCGGGAGGGCTGGAAATGAGCAGTTCTTC	CAISESGGLGGRAGNEQFF
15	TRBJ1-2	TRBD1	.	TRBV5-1	TGCGCCAGCAGCTTGTACGGGACAGGGGAGAATGGCTACACCTTC	CASSLYGTGENGYTF
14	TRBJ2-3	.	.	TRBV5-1	TGCGCCAGCGTCGGAATCTCGGGCACAGATACGCAGTATTTT	CASVGISGTDTQYF
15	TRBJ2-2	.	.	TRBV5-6	TGTGCCAGCAGTCGGGGGCCCTTCTTTACCGGGGAGCTGTTTTTT	CASSRGPFFTGELFF
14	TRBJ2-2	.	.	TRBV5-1	TGCGCCAGCAGCTTACTAAATCGTAACGGGGAGCTGTTTTTT	CASSLLNRNGELFF
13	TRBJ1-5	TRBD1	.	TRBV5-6	TGTGCCAGCAGCCGCCGACAGGGCCAGCCCCAGCATTTT	CASSRRQGQPQHF
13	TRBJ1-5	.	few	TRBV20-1	TGCAGTGCCCAGGGGTTTAGCAATCAGCCCCAGCATTTT	CSAQGFSNQPQHF
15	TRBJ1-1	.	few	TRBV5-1	TGCGCCAGCAGCCGTTACCTCAGGCAGAACACTGAAGCTTTCTTT	CASSRYLRQNTEAFF
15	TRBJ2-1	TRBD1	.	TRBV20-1	TGCAGTGCTAGAGGCGGAGACAGGGGTTTTTATGAGCAGTTCTTC	CSARGGDRGFYEQFF
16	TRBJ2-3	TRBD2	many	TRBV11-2	TGTGCCAGCAGCTTAGCGGGAGGAAGCGGCACAGATACGCAGTATTTT	CASSLAGGSGTDTQYF
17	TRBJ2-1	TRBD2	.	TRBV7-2	TGTGCCAGCAGCTCCCAACTAGCGGGGGCTACCTACAATGAGCAGTTCTTC	CASSSQLAGATYNEQFF
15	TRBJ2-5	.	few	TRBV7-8	TGTGCCAGCAGGCCCCCTCGGGCTACTCAAGAGACCCAGTACTTC	CASRPPRATQETQYF